This T cell receptor beta chain was retrieved from a study of patients and donors after allogeneic stem cell transplantation. Germline V gene lookup returns CDR1 WSHSY and CDR2 SAAADI. V dropped 4 bases and J dropped 2 bases, with 18 bases sitting between them. This CDR3 comprises 17 residues. Via MiXCR, TCRdb re-called the RT-PCR reads, giving one row per CDR3 protein. The table records roughly 960,000 distinct CDR3 sequences, roughly 17% of them present only once. The V gene is TRBV10-2, the J gene TRBJ1-5; no clear D gene. The clonotype originates from a human donor who was either an allogeneic HSCT recipient or a stem cell or donor lymphocyte infusion donor (not recorded which). It is not recorded whose cells these are; they may come from a transplant donor. Sequences were obtained from blood, either unsorted or a sorted T cell fraction (not recorded which). CDR3 loop: CASSAARTSGGNQPQHF. CDR3 nucleotides: TGCGCCAGCAGTGCTGCCCGGACCTCGGGAGGCAATCAGCCCCAGCATTTT.